The 14 T cell receptor beta chains reported below all come from one sample, sequenced in a study of T-cell memory formation after mild COVID-19. One entry per CDR3 protein, called by TCRdb with MiXCR from the 5' RACE reads. The data show about 110,000 distinct CDR3 sequences, around 11% seen once. Sequenced: PBMCs or a T cell subset sorted from them (not recorded which). The receptors originated from an adult woman who had mild COVID-19 (a few samples of this study predate the infection). Cell type and time point are not known.

This clonotype was found a few times. This chain joins TRBV4-1 and TRBJ1-1; 7 positions match TRBD1. Germline CDR1 is MGHRA and CDR2 is YSYEKL. The trim removed 2 bases at V and 1 base at J, leaving 10 bases unmatched. The CDR3 sequence is 17 residues long. The CDR3, as DNA: TGCGCCAGCAGCCAATTACCTCGACAGGGCCCGAACACTGAAGCTTTCTTT. This gives the protein CASSQLPRQGPNTEAFF.

V is TRBV4-3 and J is TRBJ2-3; 11 bases are a match to TRBD2. J lost 4 bases, V lost 6 bases, and 6 bases had no gene match. The CDR3 has 15 amino acids. The germline CDR1 and CDR2 sequences are LGHNA and YSLEER. The DNA of the CDR3 is TGCGCCAGCAGATTAGCGGGAGGGCCCTCAGATACGCAGTATTTT. Translating it yields CASRLAGGPSDTQYF.

This clonotype showed up just a few times. The genes are TRBV7-9 and TRBJ1-1; no reliable D call. The CDR3 has 14 amino acids. Germline CDR1 reads SEHNR; CDR2 reads FQNEAQ (reference sequence). V was pared by 5 bases and J by 3 bases, with 13 bases between. The CDR3 loop reads CASSPRRGYTEAFF. CDR3 bases: TGTGCCAGCAGCCCCCGGAGAGGCTACACTGAAGCTTTCTTT.

The V call is TRBV10-3, the J call TRBJ2-4; 9 nucleotides align to TRBD2. The trim removed 2 bases at V and 8 bases at J, leaving 7 bases unmatched. The CDR3 covers 15 residues. Germline values: CDR1 ENHRY, CDR2 SYGVKD. The CDR3 here is CAISESAGGLDIQYF. DNA for the CDR3: TGTGCCATCAGTGAGAGCGCGGGAGGGCTGGACATTCAGTACTTC.

This clonotype was detected only a few times. The chain uses TRBV2 and TRBJ2-3; D possibly matches TRBD1 or TRBD2 (5 bases each). Germline-derived CDR1 and CDR2 are SNHLY and FYNNEI. The length of the CDR3 is 17 residues. With 4 bases removed from V and 5 bases from J, the gap between germline ends came to 22 bases. This chain's CDR3 is CASSAARDGLIGDTQYF. CDR3 bases: TGTGCCAGCAGTGCAGCACGGGACGGCTTAATCGGAGATACGCAGTATTTT. The full variable domain, completed using reference TRBV2 and TRBJ2-3, is EPEVTQTPSHQVTQMGQEVILRCVPISNHLYFYWYRQILGQKVEFLVSFYNNEISEKSEIFDDQFSVERPDGSNFTLKIRSTKLEDSAMYFCASSAARDGLIGDTQYFGPGTRLTVL.

At least ten counts were recorded for this clonotype. V usage is TRBV27 and J usage is TRBJ1-1; no clear D. The V gene's germline CDR1 is MNHEY and CDR2 SMNVEV (reference sequence). Trimming took 1 base from V and 5 from J, leaving 8 bases between them. There are 13 residues in the CDR3. The DNA for the CDR3 is TGTGCCAGCAGTTTATATGAAAGGACTGAAGCTTTCTTT. It yields the protein CASSLYERTEAFF.

The J gene is TRBJ1-1, the V gene TRBV5-1, with D perhaps matching TRBD1 (6 bases). The germline CDR1 and CDR2 sequences are SGHRS and YFSETQ. The CDR3 loop spans 16 amino acids. Trimming took 0 bases from V and 0 from J, leaving 12 bases between them. In nucleotides, the CDR3 is TGCGCCAGCAGCTTGGACAGGGCTGACATGAACACTGAAGCTTTCTTT. Translation: CASSLDRADMNTEAFF. Variable domain in full (rest from reference TRBV5-1 and TRBJ1-1): KAGVTQTPRYLIKTRGQQVTLSCSPISGHRSVSWYQQTPGQGLQFLFEYFSETQRNKGNFPGRFSGRQFSNSRSEMNVSTLELGDSALYLCASSLDRADMNTEAFFGQGTRLTVV.

V usage is TRBV7-9 and J usage is TRBJ1-3; D is unclear. V gave up 0 bases and J gave up 0 bases, with 15 bases separating them. The CDR3 consists of 18 residues. CDR1 is SEHNR and CDR2 is FQNEAQ in the germline V gene (reference sequence). CDR3 nucleotides: TGTGCCAGCAGCTTAGCGCACGTGACGGACTCCTCTGGAAACACCATATATTTT. Translation gives CASSLAHVTDSSGNTIYF.

The V gene is TRBV5-1, the J gene TRBJ2-3; TRBD1 might be the D (6 bases). There are 14 residues in the CDR3. V lost 5 bases, J lost 6 bases, and 16 bases lay in between. Germline V gene sequence: CDR1 SGHRS, CDR2 YFSETQ. This CDR3 is CASRWQGKGDTQYF. For the CDR3, the DNA is TGCGCCAGCAGGTGGCAGGGGAAGGGGGATACGCAGTATTTT.

This clonotype turned up a few times. This sequence joins TRBV4-3 and TRBJ2-1; the match to TRBD1 covers 9 bases. Germline-derived CDR1 and CDR2 are LGHNA and YSLEER. The CDR3 runs to 15 residues. Germline trimming cut 4 bases from V and 8 bases from J; bases unmatched to any gene: 9. DNA for the CDR3: TGCGCCAGCAGCCCCCGGGACAGGGACTTTCATGAGCAGTTCTTC. Translating gives CASSPRDRDFHEQFF.

The rearrangement uses TRBV29-1 and TRBJ2-1; perhaps D is TRBD1 or TRBD2 (5 bases each). V lost 6 bases to trimming and J lost 6 bases, with 18 bases between them. This CDR3 has 14 residues. Looked up from germline, CDR1 is SQVTM and CDR2 is ANQGSEA. The CDR3 sequence: CSVEWPSGANEQFF. The CDR3 region has the DNA TGCAGCGTGGAGTGGCCCTCCGGGGCCAATGAGCAGTTCTTC.

The chain is built from TRBV5-1 and TRBJ2-7; TRBD1 is a possible D gene (6 bases). The CDR3 has 13 amino acids. Germline CDR1 and CDR2: SGHRS and YFSETQ. Trimming cost V 4 bases and J 6 bases, with 14 bases left between them. The CDR3, as DNA: TGCGCCAGCAGCCTAGGGACACAGTTCGAGCAGTACTTC. It is translated as CASSLGTQFEQYF.

There are a few counts of this clonotype. V usage is TRBV12-3 or TRBV12-4 and J usage is TRBJ1-1; a possible D gene is TRBD1 (6 bases). Trimming removed 6 bases at V and 0 bases at J, with 20 bases between. The CDR3 covers 17 residues. The CDR3 DNA is TGTGCCAGCAGCCCTTCGGGGGCAGCAACGATGAACACTGAAGCTTTCTTT. Its protein is CASSPSGAATMNTEAFF.

This clonotype has more than one count but fewer than ten. This chain uses TRBV7-2 with TRBJ2-2; D may be TRBD2 (5 bases). The CDR3 is 17 amino acids. V gave up 1 base and J gave up 4 bases, with 16 bases separating them. The germline gives CDR1 SGHTA, CDR2 FQGNSA. This chain's CDR3 is CASSLEAARVRTGELFF. CDR3 bases: TGTGCCAGCAGCTTAGAAGCGGCCCGGGTTCGCACCGGGGAGCTGTTTTTT.